Below, 23 T cell receptor beta chains from the same sample are listed, as sequenced in a study of T-cell memory formation after mild COVID-19 (dated by TCRdb to the early 2020s). Libraries were constructed by 5' RACE. The run used an Illumina NovaSeq 6000. Through fastp at Q25 and MiXCR, TCRdb rebuilt clones from the public reads, retaining in-frame beta chains. Records with the same CDR3 protein are collapsed into one entry carrying the most frequent genes and DNA. For this sample the table gives approximately 480,000 distinct CDR3 sequences, of which 15% to 20% were detected only once. Approximately 13% of the sample lies in the top ten. Sequencing was carried out using PBMCs or a T cell subset sorted from them (not recorded which). The receptors were gathered from an adult woman who had mild COVID-19 (a few samples of this study predate the infection). The sample titles of this study are shuffled in the database, so cell type and time point are left out; the donor was told from shared clones.

This clonotype has at least ten counts. The rearrangement joins TRBV5-1 to TRBJ2-5, with 12 bases identical to TRBD2. This CDR3 has 16 amino acids. Germline values: CDR1 SGHRS, CDR2 YFSETQ. After removal of 3 bases from V and 0 bases from J, the junction contained 3 bases not matched to a gene. This chain's CDR3 is CASSWRLAGDQETQYF. CDR3 nucleotides: TGCGCCAGCAGCTGGAGACTAGCGGGGGACCAAGAGACCCAGTACTTC.

This chain's CDR3 is CASSLEEGATHEQYF. The CDR3 DNA reads as TGTGCCAGCAGCTTAGAGGAGGGGGCGACTCACGAGCAGTACTTC. This chain uses TRBV7-9 with TRBJ2-7, with a possible D match to TRBD1 (7 bases). Trimming cost V 1 base and J 5 bases, with 15 bases left between them. In germline, CDR1 is SEHNR, CDR2 FQNEAQ (reference sequence). This CDR3 comprises 15 residues.

The chain couples TRBV10-3 to TRBJ2-5, with D maybe TRBD2 (5 bases). CDR1 ENHRY and CDR2 SYGVKD come from the germline V gene. V gave up 4 bases and J gave up 7 bases, with 13 bases separating them. This CDR3 spans 13 amino acids. In nucleotides, the CDR3 is TGTGCCATCAGTGCGGTTGCCGAGGGGACCCAGTACTTC. Its protein is CAISAVAEGTQYF.

The chain combines TRBV5-1 with TRBJ1-3; no clear D. Germline V lookup: CDR1 SGHRS, CDR2 YFSETQ. The CDR3 has 15 residues. The V and J ends lost 3 bases and 2 bases respectively, with 12 bases between them. The CDR3 sequence is CASSSEPGPGNTIYF. CDR3 nucleotide sequence: TGCGCCAGCAGCTCGGAACCGGGCCCTGGAAACACCATATATTTT.

This clonotype was seen a few times. The chain carries TRBV18 and TRBJ1-2; 10 nucleotides match TRBD1. Germline CDR1 is KGHSH and CDR2 is LQKENI. J was trimmed by 4 bases and V by 3 bases; bases with no gene match: 11. This CDR3 comprises 17 residues. The CDR3 protein is CASSPSLGTGAGYGYTF. CDR3 DNA sequence: TGTGCCAGCTCACCGAGCCTCGGGACAGGGGCTGGCTATGGCTACACCTTC.

This chain uses TRBV6-6 with TRBJ2-7; the match to TRBD1 covers 9 bases. Germline CDR1 is MNHNY and CDR2 is SVGAGI (reference sequence). The CDR3 totals 14 residues. J gave up 7 bases and V 5 bases, and 9 bases lay outside the gene matches. The DNA of the CDR3 is TGTGCCAGCAGTAGAGAGGACAGGGGCGCGGAGCAGTACTTC. Translating it yields CASSREDRGAEQYF.

The V and J genes are TRBV30 and TRBJ2-1; D is uncertain. Germline CDR1 and CDR2: GTSNPN and SVGIG (reference sequence). The CDR3 length is 14 residues. The V end was cut by 0 bases, the J end by 5 bases, with 11 bases between. This CDR3 reads CAWSVRIGNNEQFF. Written as DNA, the CDR3 is TGTGCCTGGAGTGTGAGGATTGGAAACAATGAGCAGTTCTTC.

This clonotype was seen a handful of times. The chain recombines TRBV5-1 with TRBJ2-7; 10 nucleotides agree with TRBD2. Looked up from germline, CDR1 is SGHRS and CDR2 is YFSETQ. V dropped 5 bases and J dropped 2; count of bases not matched to a gene: 10. The CDR3 has 16 residues. The CDR3 region is CASSSPSGSGTYEQYF. CDR3 coding DNA: TGCGCCAGCAGTTCCCCTAGCGGGAGTGGCACCTACGAGCAGTACTTC. The full variable domain, with the rest looked up from reference TRBV5-1 and TRBJ2-7, is KAGVTQTPRYLIKTRGQQVTLSCSPISGHRSVSWYQQTPGQGLQFLFEYFSETQRNKGNFPGRFSGRQFSNSRSEMNVSTLELGDSALYLCASSSPSGSGTYEQYFGPGTRLTVT.

This clonotype was observed a few times. The J gene is TRBJ2-7, the V gene TRBV29-1, with 9 bases that match TRBD1. The germline CDR1 and CDR2 sequences are SQVTM and ANQGSEA. V was clipped by 4 bases and J by 3 bases; unmatched bases: 4. The CDR3 contains 13 residues. The CDR3 DNA is TGCAGCGTTGCCCGGGACAGGGTCTACGAGCAGTACTTC. Its translation: CSVARDRVYEQYF.

This CDR3 is CASNREGNYGYTF. CDR3 DNA sequence: TGTGCCAGCAACCGGGAAGGGAACTATGGCTACACCTTC. The J gene is TRBJ1-2, the V gene TRBV6-1; D gene unclear. This CDR3 contains 13 residues. V was cut by 7 bases and J by 2 bases, with 11 bases left in between. In germline, CDR1 is MNHNS, CDR2 SASEGT.

The sample holds many counts of this clonotype. V gene TRBV7-8 combines with J gene TRBJ2-7; 8 bases line up with TRBD1. The CDR3 is 15 amino acids. With V trimmed by 1 base and J by 7 bases, 9 bases remained unmatched. Looked up from germline, CDR1 is SGHVS and CDR2 is FQNEAQ. In nucleotides, the CDR3 is TGTGCCAGCAGCTTAGTATTTCAGGGGGCGAGGGAGCAGTACTTC. Protein: CASSLVFQGAREQYF.

The chain carries TRBV7-8 and TRBJ2-5; D unclear. There are 14 residues in the CDR3. The germline V gene encodes CDR1 SGHVS and CDR2 FQNEAQ. V gave up 3 bases and J gave up 2 bases, with 10 bases separating them. The CDR3 DNA reads as TGTGCCAGCAGCTTCAATGTAGGTCAAGAGACCCAGTACTTC. This encodes CASSFNVGQETQYF. The whole variable domain, remainder taken from reference TRBV7-8 and TRBJ2-5, is GAGVSQSPRYKVAKRGQDVALRCDPISGHVSLFWYQQALGQGPEFLTYFQNEAQLDKSGLPSDRFFAERPEGSVSTLKIQRTQQEDSAVYLCASSFNVGQETQYFGPGTRLLVL.

The sample holds many counts of this clonotype. This sequence joins TRBV5-1 and TRBJ2-4; D unresolved. Trimming left V 4 bases short and J 3 bases short, with 2 bases between. CDR3 length equals 11 residues. CDR1 and CDR2 from the germline V gene are SGHRS and YFSETQ. CDR3 sequence: CASSLKNIQYF. The DNA of the CDR3 is TGCGCCAGCAGCCTCAAAAACATTCAGTACTTC.

This clonotype occurred a few times. For the CDR3, the DNA is TGTGCCAGCAGCTTCCGGGACAGGCTTGACAATGAGCAGTTCTTC. Translated, it gives CASSFRDRLDNEQFF. The chain couples TRBV7-2 to TRBJ2-1; 8 bases are a match to TRBD1. This CDR3 has 15 residues. Trimming removed 3 bases from V and 5 bases from J; junction bases left unmatched: 6. CDR1 is SGHTA and CDR2 is FQGNSA in the germline V gene.

This clonotype was recorded a few times. The V gene is TRBV27, the J gene TRBJ1-6; D perhaps matches TRBD1 (5 bases). Germline V lookup: CDR1 MNHEY, CDR2 SMNVEV (reference sequence). Trimming left V 5 bases short and J 1 base short, with 9 bases between. The CDR3 contains 15 residues. This CDR3 is CASSETESYNSPLHF. The CDR3 DNA is TGTGCCAGCAGTGAGACAGAGTCCTATAATTCACCCCTCCACTTT.

This clonotype was counted a few times. This rearrangement joins TRBV6-6 to TRBJ1-6, with 7 nucleotides matching TRBD1. This CDR3 spans 17 amino acids. After removal of 0 bases from V and 8 bases from J, the junction contained 10 bases not matched to a gene. Per the germline V gene, CDR1 is MNHNY and CDR2 is SVGAGI (reference sequence). Here the CDR3 DNA reads TGTGCCAGCAGTTACTCGAGCGAGGACAGGCAGGATTCACCCCTCCACTTT. It translates to CASSYSSEDRQDSPLHF.

The rearrangement links TRBV29-1 to TRBJ1-5, with TRBD1 matching 8 bases. Germline CDR1 SQVTM, CDR2 ANQGSEA. V trimming: 6 bases; J trimming: 2 bases; junction bases outside the gene matches: 3. The CDR3 runs to 13 residues. CDR3 sequence: CSVLQGGNQPQHF. The CDR3 DNA reads as TGCAGCGTCCTACAGGGGGGCAATCAGCCCCAGCATTTT. Using reference TRBV29-1 and TRBJ1-5 for the parts outside the CDR3, the full variable domain is SAVISQKPSRDICQRGTSLTIQCQVDSQVTMMFWYRQQPGQSLTLIATANQGSEATYESGFVIDKFPISRPNLTFSTLTVSNMSPEDSSIYLCSVLQGGNQPQHFGDGTRLSIL.

The chain recombines TRBV3-1 with TRBJ2-7, with 13 bases lining up with TRBD2. CDR3 length: 17 amino acids. CDR1 and CDR2 (germline): LGHDT, YNNKEL (reference sequence). V lost 0 bases, J lost 3 bases, and 5 bases stayed unmatched. CDR3 coding DNA: TGTGCCAGCAGCCAAGATACCGGACTAGCGGGGGTCTACGAGCAGTACTTC. It yields the protein CASSQDTGLAGVYEQYF.

There are a few counts of this clonotype. V and J are TRBV7-9 and TRBJ2-1; tentatively, D is TRBD2 (5 bases). The V gene lost 1 base and the J gene lost 8 bases, with 12 bases spanning the gap. Germline V gene lookup returns CDR1 SEHNR and CDR2 FQNEAQ (reference sequence). The CDR3 spans 14 residues. The CDR3 region is CASSLVGMGYEQFF. The DNA of the CDR3 is TGTGCCAGCAGCTTAGTCGGGATGGGGTATGAGCAGTTCTTC.

This clonotype has just a few counts. CDR3 residues: CASSLADAETQYF. The CDR3, as DNA: TGCGCCAGCAGCTTGGCCGACGCGGAGACCCAGTACTTC. The chain couples TRBV5-1 to TRBJ2-5, with D uncertain. The CDR3 spans 13 residues. Germline V gene sequence: CDR1 SGHRS, CDR2 YFSETQ. The V end lost 0 bases, the J end lost 5 bases, and 8 bases lay between the germline ends. Full variable domain (rest looked up from reference TRBV5-1 and TRBJ2-5): KAGVTQTPRYLIKTRGQQVTLSCSPISGHRSVSWYQQTPGQGLQFLFEYFSETQRNKGNFPGRFSGRQFSNSRSEMNVSTLELGDSALYLCASSLADAETQYFGPGTRLLVL.

This chain's CDR3 is CASSTGQGGTQHF. CDR3 DNA: TGTGCCAGTAGTACAGGACAGGGAGGGACCCAGCATTTT. This sequence joins TRBV19 and TRBJ1-5; 8 nucleotides match TRBD1. The germline V gene encodes CDR1 LNHDA and CDR2 SQIVND (reference sequence). This CDR3 contains 13 residues. The junction had 7 bases not matched to a gene; V was cut back by 4 bases and J by 11 bases.

The J gene is TRBJ2-7, the V gene TRBV20-1; the D gene is possibly TRBD1 (6 bases). The CDR3 spans 15 residues. CDR1 and CDR2 from the germline V gene are DFQATT and SNEGSKA (reference sequence). Trimming left V 0 bases short and J 5 bases short, with 17 bases between. CDR3 loop: CSARDVAGAEHEQYF. The CDR3 nucleotides are TGCAGTGCTAGAGATGTGGCAGGGGCTGAACACGAGCAGTACTTC.

The chain recombines TRBV7-9 with TRBJ1-1; D call uncertain. CDR1 is SEHNR, CDR2 FQNEAQ, per germline (reference sequence). CDR3 length: 13 residues. The V gene lost 0 bases and the J gene lost 9 bases, with 11 bases spanning the gap. DNA for the CDR3: TGTGCCAGCAGCTTAGCGCTGGAGTGGAAAGCTTTCTTT. Encoded protein: CASSLALEWKAFF.